This paragraph reports one TCR beta chain. Its antigen is unknown. The sample comes from a study of cytomegalovirus exposure and HLA in healthy donors. On the study more broadly: Both the approximately 120 validation repertoires and the 666 first-cohort repertoires used the same platform, as reported by a later analysis.

Study-wide points: The authors enumerated some 160 TCR beta chains as linked to cytomegalovirus. Across donors, most TCRs were seen rarely, yet some public ones were widespread.

While the first cohort had several hundred subjects, the donors belonged to the separate validation cohort of roughly 130 subjects. Per germline, CDR1 LNHNV and CDR2 YYDKDF (reference sequence). V lost 4 bases, J lost 3 bases, and 8 bases stayed unmatched. This CDR3 spans 19 amino acids. The table came from immunoSEQ multiplex PCR; TCRdb's copy has only in-frame clones and leaves some out. The data hold some 86,000 clones, with over 85% observed a single time. The sample comprised PBMCs. The chain has TRBV15 and TRBJ2-2; TRBD2 matches 16 bases. This receptor was obtained from a woman aged 30 to 39 in good health and CMV-seronegative. The CDR3 loop reads CATSTLGLAGGPDTGELFF. The CDR3 DNA reads as TGTGCCACCAGCACCCTGGGACTAGCGGGAGGGCCGGACACCGGGGAGCTGTTTTTT.